Below are 20 T cell receptor beta chains sequenced from a single sample in a study of T cell responses to AZD1222 COVID-19 vaccine. Using immunoSEQ multiplex PCR, the repertoire was profiled, and TCRdb retains in-frame clones only, with some absent. In the table there are 180,000 or so clones, around 89% of which are singletons. Sequenced material: peripheral blood, taken 28 days after the second AZD1222 dose. The source of these receptors is an adult who received the AZD1222 COVID-19 vaccine.

V usage is TRBV28 and J usage is TRBJ2-5; 9 positions match TRBD2. CDR1 is MDHEN, CDR2 SYDVKM, per germline. V shed 8 bases, J shed 2 bases, and the junction held 6 bases outside the gene matches. This CDR3 is 14 amino acids long. The CDR3 bases are TGTGCCAGCGCAGGACTAGCGTTGCAAGAGACCCAGTACTTC. Encoded protein: CASAGLALQETQYF.

This clone has more than one count but fewer than ten. J is TRBJ2-2 and V is TRBV30, with a tentative D call TRBD1 (6 bases). The V gene's germline CDR1 is GTSNPN and CDR2 SVGIG (reference sequence). This CDR3 spans 14 amino acids. V lost 3 bases, J lost 5 bases, and 13 bases lay in between. CDR3 protein: CAWSHRVSTGELFF. CDR3 DNA sequence: TGTGCCTGGAGCCACAGGGTTTCAACCGGGGAGCTGTTTTTT.

This clone was picked up one time. V usage is TRBV18 and J usage is TRBJ2-1; TRBD2 matches 8 bases. This CDR3 contains 14 residues. Germline CDR1 KGHSH, CDR2 LQKENI. V shed 0 bases and J 10 bases; nucleotides not matched to a gene: 5. CDR3 coding DNA: TGTGCCAGCTCACCACCCGCGGGAGGAAGAGAGCAGTTCTTC. This sequence encodes CASSPPAGGREQFF.

CDR3 nucleotides: TGCGCCAGCAGCTCCCCGGCCGGGGCATCAGGCGCCGGGGAGCTGTTTTTT. Its translation is CASSSPAGASGAGELFF. V is TRBV5-1 and J is TRBJ2-2, with D perhaps matching TRBD1 or TRBD2 (5 bases each). Germline assignment: CDR1 SGHRS and CDR2 YFSETQ. The CDR3 totals 17 residues. Between the trimmed V and J ends, which lost 3 bases and 6 bases, there was a span of 21 bases.

This chain joins TRBV6-5 and TRBJ1-5; D perhaps matches TRBD1 (5 bases). Germline-derived CDR1 and CDR2 are MNHEY and SVGAGI. V dropped 7 bases and J dropped 3 bases, with 13 bases sitting between them. The CDR3 totals 14 residues. The CDR3: CASNSGLFNQPQHF. The CDR3 DNA follows: TGTGCCAGCAACTCGGGGCTATTCAATCAGCCCCAGCATTTT.

V and J are TRBV9 and TRBJ2-7, with D maybe TRBD1 (6 bases). From germline, CDR1 is SGDLS and CDR2 YYNGEE. This CDR3 is 14 amino acids long. V lost 4 bases and J lost 1, with 12 bases in between. In DNA form, the CDR3 reads TGTGCCAGCAGCCCCCGGACAGAGTCCTACGAGCAGTACTTC. It yields the protein CASSPRTESYEQYF.

The rearrangement uses TRBV6-5 and TRBJ2-1; perhaps TRBD1 as D (6 bases). Trimming took 9 bases from V and 0 from J, leaving 15 bases between them. Germline CDR1 is MNHEY and CDR2 is SVGAGI. This CDR3 has 15 residues. The CDR3 spells CASRPAGASYNEQFF. The CDR3 nucleotides are TGTGCCAGTCGACCCGCAGGGGCCTCCTACAATGAGCAGTTCTTC.

This clone was detected once. The chain combines TRBV6-5 with TRBJ2-7; 7 nucleotides align to TRBD1. This CDR3 region has 13 residues. Germline CDR1 is MNHEY and CDR2 is SVGAGI. V was pared by 6 bases and J by 2 bases, with 4 bases of the junction left unmatched. CDR3 in amino acids: CASRPTGPYEQYF. The CDR3 DNA is TGTGCCAGCAGACCGACAGGGCCCTACGAGCAGTACTTC.

This chain links TRBV7-2 with TRBJ2-5; 16 bases align to TRBD2. After removal of 6 bases from V and 4 bases from J, the junction contained 14 bases not matched to a gene. The CDR3 consists of 19 residues. CDR1 is SGHTA, CDR2 FQGNSA, per germline. The CDR3 is CASSSFPGTSGRARETQYF. In DNA, the CDR3 is TGTGCCAGCAGTTCCTTCCCCGGGACTAGCGGGAGGGCCAGAGAGACCCAGTACTTC.

The rearrangement uses TRBV27 and TRBJ2-1; D may be TRBD1 (6 bases). Deletions cut 6 bases from V and 7 bases from J, with 10 bases between. This CDR3 has 12 residues. Germline values: CDR1 MNHEY, CDR2 SMNVEV (reference sequence). The CDR3 sequence: CASRKDRNEQFF. DNA for the CDR3: TGTGCCAGCAGAAAGGACAGAAATGAGCAGTTCTTC.

V gene TRBV28 combines with J gene TRBJ2-5, with a tentative D call TRBD2 (5 bases). V lost 2 bases, J lost 4 bases, and 11 bases lay in between. The CDR3 has 14 residues. Germline CDR1 and CDR2: MDHEN and SYDVKM. CDR3 sequence: CASSLEGVPETQYF. CDR3 DNA: TGTGCCAGCAGTTTAGAGGGAGTCCCAGAGACCCAGTACTTC.

Written as DNA, the CDR3 is TGTGCCAGCAGCTCGGGGTCTCAGCCCCAGCATTTT. The encoded protein is CASSSGSQPQHF. The chain links TRBV7-9 to TRBJ1-5; D is undetermined. The V and J ends lost 4 bases and 6 bases respectively, with 7 bases between them. The V gene's germline CDR1 is SEHNR and CDR2 FQNEAQ (reference sequence). The CDR3 runs to 12 residues.

CDR3 region: CASSQAGGGNEQFF. For the CDR3, the DNA is TGTGCCAGCAGCCAGGCCGGGGGGGGGAACGAGCAGTTCTTC. V and J are TRBV4-2 and TRBJ2-1; 8 nucleotides align to TRBD2. Unmatched junction bases numbered 8, after V lost 3 bases and J lost 10 bases. This CDR3 has 14 amino acids. The germline CDR1 and CDR2 sequences are LGHNA and YNFKEQ.

The rearrangement links TRBV7-6 to TRBJ1-1; 9 bases agree with TRBD1. The CDR3 runs to 18 residues. Germline CDR1 is SGHVS and CDR2 is FNYEAQ. The trim removed 4 bases at V and 5 bases at J, leaving 17 bases unmatched. The CDR3 loop reads CASSSELGRGTGMTEAFF. CDR3 nucleotides: TGTGCCAGCAGCTCCGAACTGGGCCGGGGGACAGGGATGACTGAAGCTTTCTTT.

This chain connects TRBV6-2 or TRBV6-3 to TRBJ1-2, with a possible D match to TRBD1 (5 bases). Germline V gene lookup returns CDR1 MNHEY and CDR2 SVGEGT. Trimming shortened V by 5 bases and J by 6 bases, and 22 bases separated the two germline ends. The CDR3 totals 16 residues. The CDR3 DNA reads as TGTGCCAGCAGTCCAACGAGGGGACCGGTTGAGGATGGCTACACCTTC. Amino acid sequence: CASSPTRGPVEDGYTF.

The rearrangement joins TRBV6-2 or TRBV6-3 to TRBJ1-4, with TRBD1 as a possible D gene (5 bases). The CDR3 has 15 residues. CDR1 is MNHEY and CDR2 is SVGEGT in the germline V gene. V gave up 2 bases and J gave up 0 bases, with 7 bases separating them. The DNA of the CDR3 is TGTGCCAGCAGTTACCGGGGGGCAACTAATGAAAAACTGTTTTTT. Translating gives CASSYRGATNEKLFF.

V is TRBV24-1 and J is TRBJ1-4; D may be TRBD1 (6 bases). The germline V gene encodes CDR1 KGHDR and CDR2 SFDVKD. This CDR3 is 16 amino acids long. The V gene lost 4 bases and the J gene lost 5 bases, with 16 bases spanning the gap. In DNA form, the CDR3 reads TGTGCCACCAGTGACCCCTACAGGGCCGGGAATGAAAAACTGTTTTTT. It codes for CATSDPYRAGNEKLFF.

The V gene is TRBV18, the J gene TRBJ2-2, with D perhaps matching TRBD1 (6 bases). The V gene's germline CDR1 is KGHSH and CDR2 LQKENI. The CDR3 length is 15 residues. V shed 3 bases and J shed 5 bases, with 13 bases lying between them. The CDR3 loop reads CASSPRQESTGELFF. CDR3 in DNA: TGTGCCAGCTCACCGAGACAGGAGTCGACCGGGGAGCTGTTTTTT.

The rearrangement uses TRBV6-2 or TRBV6-3 and TRBJ1-2; 8 bases map to TRBD1. This CDR3 has 14 residues. After removal of 5 bases from V and 3 bases from J, the junction contained 5 bases not matched to a gene. Germline V CDR1 and CDR2: MNHEY, SVGEGT. This CDR3 reads CASSDATGDYGYTF. DNA for the CDR3: TGTGCCAGCAGTGACGCGACAGGGGACTATGGCTACACCTTC.

The V and J genes are TRBV4-1 and TRBJ2-7; possibly TRBD2 for D (6 bases). The V end lost 8 bases, the J end lost 2 bases, and 16 bases lay between the germline ends. Germline V gene sequence: CDR1 MGHRA, CDR2 YSYEKL. The CDR3 totals 14 residues. The CDR3 loop is CASSSDYLAYEQYF. DNA for the CDR3: TGCGCCAGCTCTAGCGACTACCTAGCCTACGAGCAGTACTTC.